The rows below give T cell receptor beta chains drawn from one sample of a study of blood T cell repertoires in COVID-19. Repertoires were generated with immunoSEQ multiplex PCR, while TCRdb's copy carries only in-frame clones and drops some. This table has about 86,000 clones, about nine tenths appearing once. Sample: peripheral blood. Receptors originate from a human donor in a cohort sampled during active COVID-19. The CDR3 runs from the conserved cysteine through the conserved F or W.

j_gene: TRBJ1-1; v_gene: TRBV18; CDR3aa: CASSPQGHKNTEAFF
j_gene: TRBJ2-7; v_gene: TRBV28; CDR3aa: CASGRAVDPYEQYF
j_gene: TRBJ2-5; v_gene: TRBV2; CDR3aa: CASRGQGQTQYF
j_gene: TRBJ1-6; v_gene: TRBV5-1; CDR3aa: CASSPGRQGDNSPLHF
j_gene: TRBJ2-5; v_gene: TRBV6-6; CDR3aa: CASSYSWTGGAETQYF
j_gene: TRBJ2-7; v_gene: TRBV5-6; CDR3aa: CASSFPADRISSYEQYF
j_gene: TRBJ2-5; v_gene: TRBV28; CDR3aa: CASSGGLETQYF
j_gene: TRBJ1-5; v_gene: TRBV5-6; CDR3aa: CASSPGSNQPQHF
j_gene: TRBJ2-7; v_gene: TRBV7-8; CDR3aa: CASSTLFRLTNEQYF
j_gene: TRBJ2-7; v_gene: TRBV6-5; CDR3aa: CASYGGGPRRAEQYF
j_gene: TRBJ2-7; v_gene: TRBV28; CDR3aa: CASSLWTGNNEQYF
j_gene: TRBJ2-2; v_gene: TRBV11-3; CDR3aa: CASSLVAGGLNTGELFF
j_gene: TRBJ2-6; v_gene: TRBV27; CDR3aa: CASRRQGVSSGANVLTF
j_gene: TRBJ2-7; v_gene: TRBV28; CDR3aa: CASSTPASGHYEQYF
j_gene: TRBJ2-2; v_gene: TRBV7-6; CDR3aa: CASSLARQGSGELFF
j_gene: TRBJ1-5; v_gene: TRBV11-2; CDR3aa: CASSPQGDQPQHF
j_gene: TRBJ1-5; v_gene: TRBV7-8; CDR3aa: CASSGTGDNQPQHF
j_gene: TRBJ1-3; v_gene: TRBV29-1; CDR3aa: CSVAFSGGSRNTIYF
j_gene: TRBJ2-2; v_gene: TRBV5-1; CDR3aa: CASSLPTDPFPNTGELFF
j_gene: TRBJ2-3; v_gene: TRBV28; CDR3aa: CASSSGQGITDTQYF
j_gene: TRBJ1-5; v_gene: TRBV6-2/TRBV6-3; CDR3aa: CASSPDRGLGQPQHF
j_gene: TRBJ2-7; v_gene: TRBV5-1; CDR3aa: CASSLGLAGLSYEQYF
j_gene: TRBJ1-2; v_gene: TRBV20-1; CDR3aa: CTFDSDGYTF
j_gene: TRBJ2-1; v_gene: TRBV11-3; CDR3aa: CASSFAGTGGNEQFF
j_gene: TRBJ2-3; v_gene: TRBV6-4; CDR3aa: CASSGGPDTQYF
j_gene: TRBJ2-1; v_gene: TRBV3-1/TRBV3-2; CDR3aa: CASSQDVVAGSSNEQFF
j_gene: TRBJ1-3; v_gene: TRBV7-9; CDR3aa: CASNPGQGASGNTIYF
j_gene: TRBJ2-3; v_gene: TRBV9; CDR3aa: CASSVSGGLAGAGTDTQYF